This passage covers 10 T cell receptor beta chains from one sample sequenced in a study of T cell responses to AZD1222 COVID-19 vaccine. Measured with immunoSEQ multiplex PCR; TCRdb has only the in-frame clones, and not every one. The repertoire holds about 140,000 clones, with approximately 90% as singletons. This material consisted of peripheral blood, taken 28 days after the second AZD1222 dose. All receptors derive from an adult who received the AZD1222 COVID-19 vaccine.

The chain employs TRBV28 and TRBJ2-7, with a possible D match to TRBD2 (7 bases). The CDR3 runs 14 residues. Trimming stripped 3 bases from V and 3 bases from J, with 12 bases between. Germline-derived CDR1 and CDR2 are MDHEN and SYDVKM. CDR3 in DNA: TGTGCCAGCAGTTTTCCGGGGGGCCGCTACGAGCAGTACTTC. It specifies CASSFPGGRYEQYF.

The V call is TRBV24-1, the J call TRBJ1-4; 7 bases match TRBD1. This CDR3 has 14 residues. Trimming removed 4 bases from V and 8 bases from J; junction bases left unmatched: 6. Germline V gene data show CDR1 as KGHDR and CDR2 as SFDVKD. In DNA, the CDR3 is TGTGCCACCAGTGAAGCAGGGGGACGGGAAAAACTGTTTTTT. Translating it yields CATSEAGGREKLFF.

This clone occurred a few times. This sequence joins TRBV24-1 and TRBJ2-3, with 7 bases matching TRBD2. In germline, CDR1 is KGHDR, CDR2 SFDVKD. The junction had 1 base not matched to a gene; V was cut back by 9 bases and J by 2 bases. The CDR3 sequence is 12 residues long. The CDR3 DNA reads TGTGCCACCGCGGGGGACACAGATACGCAGTATTTT. It translates to CATAGDTDTQYF.

This sequence joins TRBV7-2 and TRBJ1-2; D uncertain. V lost 0 bases and J lost 8, with 19 bases in between. Germline V gene sequence: CDR1 SGHTA, CDR2 FQGNSA. This CDR3 is built from 16 residues. This CDR3 reads CASSLASGNGLEGYTF. The CDR3 DNA sequence: TGTGCCAGCAGCTTAGCGAGCGGGAACGGACTGGAGGGCTACACCTTC.

The chain is built from TRBV6-6 and TRBJ1-5, with 8 bases matching TRBD1. The J segment lost 4 bases and the V segment lost 10 bases, leaving 15 bases of the junction unmatched. The length of the CDR3 is 16 residues. Germline CDR1 and CDR2: MNHNY and SVGAGI (reference sequence). The CDR3 sequence: CATKPTGGIPNQPQHF. The DNA of the CDR3 is TGTGCCACCAAACCTACAGGGGGAATCCCAAATCAGCCCCAGCATTTT.

The chain is built from TRBV6-2 or TRBV6-3 and TRBJ2-2; D gene uncertain. The CDR3 consists of 13 residues. V gave up 2 bases and J gave up 3 bases, with 4 bases separating them. The germline V gene has CDR1 MNHEY and CDR2 SVGEGT. CDR3 in amino acids: CASSYRDTGELFF. The CDR3 bases are TGTGCCAGCAGTTACAGGGACACCGGGGAGCTGTTTTTT.

This chain links TRBV10-1 with TRBJ2-7, with D perhaps TRBD1 or TRBD2 (5 bases each). V lost 2 bases and J 2 bases, leaving 7 bases between the germline ends. Germline V lookup: CDR1 WNHNN, CDR2 SYGVQD (reference sequence). CDR3 length equals 13 residues. This chain's CDR3 is CASSETGPYEQYF. The CDR3 bases are TGCGCCAGCAGTGAGACGGGACCCTACGAGCAGTACTTC.

The CDR3, as DNA: TGCGCCAGCAGCTTAGACAGGGCCCCCTACAATGAGCAGTTCTTC. Its translation is CASSLDRAPYNEQFF. J is TRBJ2-1 and V is TRBV5-1; 7 positions match TRBD1. From germline, CDR1 is SGHRS and CDR2 YFSETQ. CDR3 length: 15 amino acids. Unmatched junction bases numbered 4, after V lost 2 bases and J lost 2 bases.

The chain couples TRBV7-8 to TRBJ1-1, with TRBD1 as a possible D gene (6 bases). Trimming removed 5 bases from V and 6 bases from J, with 16 bases in between. Looked up from germline, CDR1 is SGHVS and CDR2 is FQNEAQ. The CDR3 covers 14 residues. CDR3 protein: CASSRHRVLPEAFF. CDR3 DNA sequence: TGTGCCAGCAGCCGGCACAGGGTTCTCCCTGAAGCTTTCTTT.

As regards this clone: The limits of the CDR3 on the DNA are not certain, so only TCRdb's listed CDR3 is given. The chain joins TRBV28 to TRBJ2-2; TRBD2 is taken as the D call from the table, unchecked against the DNA. Germline CDR1 reads MDHEN; CDR2 reads SYDVKM. Ends included, the CDR3 has 12 residues. CDR3: CASAGNPGSCFF.